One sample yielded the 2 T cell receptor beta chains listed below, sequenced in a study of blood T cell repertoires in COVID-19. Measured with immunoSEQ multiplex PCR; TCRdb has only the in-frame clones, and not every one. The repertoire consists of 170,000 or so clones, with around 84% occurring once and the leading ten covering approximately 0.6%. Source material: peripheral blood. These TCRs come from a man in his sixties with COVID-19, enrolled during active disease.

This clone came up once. The CDR3 protein is CASSPPLGEGNQPQHF. DNA for the CDR3: TGTGCCAGCAGTCCCCCTTTGGGGGAGGGCAATCAGCCCCAGCATTTT. The rearrangement links TRBV28 to TRBJ1-5; perhaps TRBD1 as D (5 bases). From germline, CDR1 is MDHEN and CDR2 SYDVKM. V was shortened by 5 bases and J by 2 bases, with 16 bases between the two germline ends. The CDR3 totals 16 residues.

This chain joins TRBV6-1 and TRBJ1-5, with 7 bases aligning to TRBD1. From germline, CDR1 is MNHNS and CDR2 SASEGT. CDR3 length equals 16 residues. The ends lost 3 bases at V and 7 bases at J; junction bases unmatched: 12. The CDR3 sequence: CASSETDRVGGQPQHF. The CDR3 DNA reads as TGTGCCAGCAGTGAGACTGACAGGGTGGGCGGCCAGCCCCAGCATTTT.